The T cell receptor beta chain described here comes from a study of blood T cell repertoires in COVID-19. On the study more broadly: PBMCs, B-cell-depleted T cells, or T cells were the source of the cDNA or gDNA that made up the material.

Original processing notes: For nucleated cells, counts were estimated from reference gene primer amplification. Profiling relied on immunoSEQ multiplex PCR, and the TCRdb table lists in-frame clones only, not all of them. The DNA was the basis for D and trimming; V, J and clone size are from that table. The sample has a few hundred thousand clones; around 85% are singletons. The CDR3 sequence is 16 residues long. Trimming at V came to 0 bases and at J to 2 bases, leaving 6 bases not matched to a gene. Germline V gene data show CDR1 as SGHRS and CDR2 as YFSETQ. Participants reported their clinical history, and cohort assignment relied on those reports. Each recovered donor of Cohort 3 presented with two negative PCRs, clearance, or symptom resolution.

Sequenced sample: PBMCs or T cells enriched from blood (not recorded which). The chain uses TRBV5-1 and TRBJ2-3; 7 bases map to TRBD1. The TCR originated in a woman between 45 and 65 years old who had recovered from COVID-19. CDR3 in DNA: TGCGCCAGCAGCTTGGATGGACAGGCCTTCACAGATACGCAGTATTTT. Its protein is CASSLDGQAFTDTQYF.